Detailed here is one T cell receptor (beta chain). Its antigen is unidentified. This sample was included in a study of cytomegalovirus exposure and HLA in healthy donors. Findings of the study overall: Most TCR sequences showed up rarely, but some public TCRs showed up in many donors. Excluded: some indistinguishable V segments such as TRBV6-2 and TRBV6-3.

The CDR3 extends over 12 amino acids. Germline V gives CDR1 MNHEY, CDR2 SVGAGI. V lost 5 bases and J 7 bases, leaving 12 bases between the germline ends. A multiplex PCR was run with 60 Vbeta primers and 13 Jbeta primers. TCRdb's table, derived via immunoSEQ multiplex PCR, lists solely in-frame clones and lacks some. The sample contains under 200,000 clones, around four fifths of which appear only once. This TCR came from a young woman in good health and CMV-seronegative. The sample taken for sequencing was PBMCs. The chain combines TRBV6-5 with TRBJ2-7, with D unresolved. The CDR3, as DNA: TGTGCCAGCAGTCGCCGCGACTTGGAGCAGTACTTC. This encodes CASSRRDLEQYF.